This TCR beta chain was captured by sequencing in a study of neurological immune-mediated disorders. 5'RACE employing 10-nucleotide random UMIs yielded the cDNA. TCRdb redid the calling of the 5' RACE reads with MiXCR, one entry per CDR3 protein. The profile covers roughly 60,000 distinct CDR3 sequences, with more than 9.5% appearing a single time and around 12% taken by the ten largest. The sample's time point: longitudinal time-point 2. Unsorted libraries were generated from 2 million PBMCs. These cells had been stored in RNAlater at -80 C. The sample holds many counts of this clonotype. What it recognizes is unknown. Study results and caveats: Private repertoires in all groups were suggested, as expanded clones shared no CDR3 amino acid sequences across subjects. Multiple sclerosis was found to have the least TCR clonal expansion, below healthy controls, and HTLV-1-associated myelopathy the most.

Sequencing used PBMCs. The receptor was isolated from a man younger than 45 in good health.

CDR3 amino acids: CASSNRGYSSGNTIYF. The CDR3 region has the DNA TGCGCCAGCAGCAACAGGGGCTACAGCTCTGGAAACACCATATATTTT. This chain connects TRBV10-2 to TRBJ1-3, with 7 nucleotides matching TRBD1. Unmatched junction bases numbered 8, after V lost 6 bases and J lost 0 bases. This CDR3 has 16 residues. CDR1 and CDR2 (germline): WSHSY, SAAADI.